The rows below give T cell receptor beta chains drawn from one sample of a study of CD8 T cells in Susac syndrome. TCRdb reprocessed the immunoSEQ multiplex PCR reads via MiXCR and lists one record per CDR3 protein. Among roughly 200,000 distinct CDR3 sequences listed, over 85% were seen once. The sample was CD4+ T cells from PBMCs. Receptors originate from a human donor in good health. The CDR3 runs from the conserved cysteine through the conserved F or W.

14	TRBV15	CATSREGLRGEQFF
13	TRBV30	CAWSLSENTEAFF
16	TRBV20-1	CSAAFGSGSRADTQYF
13	TRBV29-1	CSATGSGGDTQYF
17	TRBV5-1	CASSGGTTFSGANVLTF
12	TRBV3-1	CASSHPGGTQYF
12	TRBV29-1	CSAEGGSYGYTF
15	TRBV3-1	CASSQEPARSYEQYF
15	TRBV3-1	CASSHNSEPQETQYF
15	TRBV20-1	CSAETGTSGTDTQYF
19	TRBV27	CASSLGANGGSFGNQPQHF
14	TRBV6-1	CASSPLGRIVTQYF
17	TRBV5-1	CASSLEGEAVASTEAFF
13	TRBV20-1	CSASGLAGVEQFF
12	TRBV6-2/TRBV6-3	CASSYSTQPQHF
14	TRBV2	CASSEQGQNTEAFF
12	TRBV9	CASSVQGWDYTF
13	TRBV5-4	CASSREGVGTQYF
14	TRBV12-3/TRBV12-4	CASSPSNSNQPQHF
18	TRBV27	CASSSTGSDGRALGEQFF
11	TRBV20-1	CSARFTDTQYF
13	TRBV29-1	CSVARGGTGEQYF
12	TRBV2	CASNTVAYEQYF
15	TRBV4-3	CASSQDRQAPYEQYF
13	TRBV27	CASHSTGVGEAFF
12	TRBV3-1	CASSQGWAEQFF
13	TRBV30	CAWSVQGATEAFF
12	TRBV29-1	CSVDRQQETQYF
16	TRBV12-5	CASGLVLPKTMQPQHF
12	TRBV5-1	CASSRSWYGYTF
12	TRBV29-1	CSVGLQGSRAFF
15	TRBV5-6	CASSTQGAPNYGYTF
14	TRBV5-1	CASAGRSRSYEQYF
14	TRBV9	CASSQRMPLYGYTF
14	TRBV20-1	CSARETSAHSPLHF
13	TRBV5-1	CASGSGDNEKLFF
15	TRBV29-1	CSVESGSVSTDTQYF
14	TRBV20-1	CSARKVAAYNEQFF
13	TRBV7-3	CASSSAPANIQYF
18	TRBV3-1	CASSQGRVGQGANYGYTF
14	TRBV20-1	CSASKSSGANVLTF
16	TRBV24-1	CATSDWTSGNQETQYF
13	TRBV20-1	CSASGPQRIEAFF
13	TRBV27	CASSPTGNYGYTF
16	TRBV29-1	CSVSGRSGQAYNEQFF
11	TRBV29-1	CSVQLNTEAFF
14	TRBV20-1	CSARVTATNTEAFF
14	TRBV12-3/TRBV12-4	CASSLRDREETQYF
15	TRBV20-1	CSARALARSGDTQYF
13	TRBV25-1	CASRQTGVETQYF
15	TRBV19	CASSIRDRVDEKLFF
12	TRBV6-6	CASSYEKHGYTF
13	TRBV28	CASTHGGKETQYF
13	TRBV19	CASSPLRADTQYF
13	TRBV20-1	CRGTGQGNTEAFF
11	TRBV11-2	CASRDIYEQYF